These T cell receptor beta chains were read from a single sample in a study of shared clonotypes between healthy human individuals. Here immunoSEQ multiplex PCR was the method, and the copy in TCRdb shows in-frame clones only, minus some. The data hold 1.6 million or so clones, with around 97% observed a single time. The sequenced material came from naive CD4+ T cells sorted from blood. These receptors were taken from a man aged 25-45 years in good health. The CDR3 runs from the conserved cysteine through the conserved F or W.

V gene	J gene	CDR3 protein
TRBV5-8	TRBJ2-1	CASSVSGTGVVDEQFF
TRBV4-2	TRBJ2-1	CASSQEVEAGVYNEQFF
TRBV4-2	TRBJ2-2	CASSQDALAQFANTGELFF
TRBV5-6	TRBJ2-7	CASSLQLRSSGRYEQYF
TRBV5-1	TRBJ2-5	CASSMADRGEWETQYF
TRBV5-6	TRBJ2-7	CASSRTPTGIHEQYF
TRBV4-3	TRBJ1-2	CASSQERASNYGYTF
TRBV28	TRBJ1-5	CASSPSTQPQHF
TRBV19	TRBJ1-5	CASRSLGQGLFQPQHF
TRBV5-6	TRBJ1-1	CASSLFDRENTEAFF
TRBV6-5	TRBJ1-2	CASSYSGDSGGYTF
TRBV5-1	TRBJ1-2	CASSLGQGAILNYGYTF
TRBV6-5	TRBJ2-7	CASSYSVSGTYEQYF
TRBV18	TRBJ2-1	CASSPLAGVEYNEQFF
TRBV7-2	TRBJ2-3	CASSLPPRGDTQYF
TRBV2	TRBJ2-7	CASLGFYEQYF
TRBV7-9	TRBJ2-3	CASSRDRSTDTQYF
TRBV28	TRBJ2-7	CASADGTFDYEQYF
TRBV28	TRBJ2-1	CASSLLFRGREYNEQFF
TRBV5-4	TRBJ1-3	CASSLRSGENTIYF
TRBV10-2	TRBJ2-1	CASSEGTLWNEQFF
TRBV5-4	TRBJ2-7	CASSLFAGERNEQYF
TRBV7-2	TRBJ2-3	CASSMFKDTQYF
TRBV28	TRBJ2-1	CASSFSRTYNEQFF
TRBV11-2	TRBJ2-7	CASSLRLAGDHEQYF
TRBV5-1	TRBJ2-5	CASSLGNREETQYF
TRBV15	TRBJ1-1	CATSRVLGRGNTEAFF
TRBV9	TRBJ2-1	CASSWTSGENWNEQFF